The 10 T cell receptor beta chains below all came from one sample that was sequenced in a study of blood T cell repertoires in COVID-19. Only in-frame clones appear in the TCRdb table, and some are missing; sequencing was by immunoSEQ multiplex PCR. The table records roughly 330,000 clones, approximately 89% of them present only once. The source material was PBMCs or T cells enriched from blood (not recorded which). Every receptor here comes from a young woman who had recovered from COVID-19.

This chain joins TRBV9 and TRBJ2-3; 10 nucleotides agree with TRBD2. Per the germline V gene, CDR1 is SGDLS and CDR2 is YYNGEE. The CDR3 is made up of 15 amino acids. V lost 0 bases and J lost 11; bases outside the gene matches: 9. The CDR3 DNA reads TGTGCCAGCAGCGTAGCCAGCGGGGGGGCCTTTGTGCAGTATTTT. Amino acid sequence: CASSVASGGAFVQYF.

The chain combines TRBV7-9 with TRBJ1-1; D is unclear. Deletions cut 2 bases from V and 6 bases from J, with 10 bases between. This CDR3 is built from 13 residues. Germline V gene lookup returns CDR1 SEHNR and CDR2 FQNEAQ (reference sequence). The CDR3 DNA reads as TGTGCCAGCAGCTTATCGGGAGGTCCTGAAGCTTTCTTT. It specifies CASSLSGGPEAFF.

J is TRBJ2-7 and V is TRBV13; D is uncertain. Trimming took 2 bases from V and 2 from J, leaving 10 bases between them. This CDR3 is built from 14 residues. Germline assignment: CDR1 PRHDT and CDR2 FYEKMQ (reference sequence). The CDR3 DNA follows: TGTGCCAGCAGCTTAAGTAGCATGACCTACGAGCAGTACTTC. Its protein is CASSLSSMTYEQYF.

The CDR3 DNA follows: TGCAGCGTTGGGAGTGGGACTAGTTCGGGCGAGCAGTACTTC. Its protein product is CSVGSGTSSGEQYF. The V call is TRBV29-1, the J call TRBJ2-7; TRBD2 aligns across 8 bases. The CDR3 has 14 amino acids. The V gene end was trimmed by 4 bases and the J gene end by 6 bases; junction bases not matched to a gene: 11. Germline V CDR1 and CDR2: SQVTM, ANQGSEA.

The chain employs TRBV29-1 and TRBJ1-5; 9 bases map to TRBD1. The CDR3 loop spans 13 amino acids. The germline CDR1 and CDR2 sequences are SQVTM and ANQGSEA. In DNA, the CDR3 is TGCAGTTGTGGACAGGGGAGGGAGCAGCCCCAGCATTTT. Its translation: CSCGQGREQPQHF.

CDR3 bases: TGTGCCAGCAGCAGGGGGAGGAAGCAGTTCTTC. Its protein product is CASSRGRKQFF. The chain has TRBV12-3 or TRBV12-4 and TRBJ2-1; D perhaps matches TRBD1 (7 bases). This CDR3 is 11 amino acids long. The ends were cut back, 6 bases at V and 11 bases at J, with 11 bases in the middle.

This rearrangement joins TRBV4-2 to TRBJ2-1, with D possibly TRBD2 on 7 matching bases. The V end was cut by 8 bases, the J end by 4 bases, with 12 bases between. Germline V gene sequence: CDR1 LGHNA, CDR2 YNFKEQ. The length of the CDR3 is 13 residues. The CDR3 region is CASDRGAYNEQFF. The CDR3 nucleotides read TGTGCCAGCGACCGGGGGGCATACAATGAGCAGTTCTTC.

V gene TRBV5-1 combines with J gene TRBJ1-1; 8 nucleotides agree with TRBD1. V gave up 0 bases and J gave up 11 bases; unmatched junction bases: 6. Germline V gene sequence: CDR1 SGHRS, CDR2 YFSETQ. This CDR3 region has 13 residues. The DNA of the CDR3 is TGCGCCAGCAGCTTGGGCTTGACAGGGGACGCTTTCTTT. Residues: CASSLGLTGDAFF.

The V and J genes are TRBV18 and TRBJ2-1; 14 nucleotides match TRBD2. The CDR3 consists of 16 residues. Germline lookup yields CDR1 KGHSH and CDR2 LQKENI. V lost 3 bases to trimming and J lost 7 bases; unmatched junction nucleotides: 5. The CDR3 here is CASSPGLAGGWNEQFF. The CDR3 bases are TGTGCCAGCTCACCTGGACTAGCGGGGGGCTGGAATGAGCAGTTCTTC.

The chain carries TRBV6-5 and TRBJ1-2; possible D gene TRBD1, 6 bases. The CDR3 extends over 14 amino acids. Trimming shortened V by 6 bases and J by 8 bases, and 19 bases separated the two germline ends. Germline V gene sequence: CDR1 MNHEY, CDR2 SVGAGI. Here the CDR3 DNA reads TGTGCCAGCAGCCAAAACTGGAACGACAGGGGCTACACCTTC. Its protein is CASSQNWNDRGYTF.